The 18 T cell receptor beta chains given below trace back to one sample, sequenced in a study of OX40 agonist ivuxolimab in advanced cancers. Measured with immunoSEQ multiplex PCR; TCRdb has only the in-frame clones, and not every one. The sample lists approximately 76,000 clones, 75% to 90% occurring once. Specimen: CD4+ or CD8+ T cells sorted from blood, collected in a trial of the OX40 agonist ivuxolimab. All receptors come from an adult with an advanced solid tumor such as melanoma, head and neck, liver or kidney cancer.

The V call is TRBV7-2, the J call TRBJ2-1, with 9 bases lining up with TRBD2. CDR3 length: 15 residues. Germline-derived CDR1 and CDR2 are SGHTA and FQGNSA. The trim removed 2 bases at V and 9 bases at J, leaving 8 bases unmatched. CDR3 sequence (DNA): TGTGCCAGCAGCTTACTTAGCGGGAGTCTTCTTGAGCAGTTCTTC. This sequence encodes CASSLLSGSLLEQFF.

CDR3 protein: CASSGHPSYTF. CDR3 in DNA: TGTGCCAGCAGTGGACACCCTAGCTACACCTTC. This chain connects TRBV2 to TRBJ1-2; D ambiguous. Per the germline V gene, CDR1 is SNHLY and CDR2 is FYNNEI. The CDR3 is 11 amino acids. Trimming shortened V by 4 bases and J by 9 bases, and 9 bases separated the two germline ends.

As DNA, the CDR3 is TGTGCCAGCAGTCCCTATACGACTGGTGAAGCTTTCTTT. It specifies CASSPYTTGEAFF. The chain recombines TRBV9 with TRBJ1-1, with D unresolved. The CDR3 spans 13 residues. V was trimmed by 5 bases and J by 7 bases, leaving 15 bases between them. The germline CDR1 and CDR2 sequences are SGDLS and YYNGEE.

V is TRBV5-1 and J is TRBJ2-3, with 11 nucleotides matching TRBD2. The germline gives CDR1 SGHRS, CDR2 YFSETQ. V lost 2 bases and J lost 6; bases outside the gene matches: 5. The CDR3 loop spans 15 amino acids. Written as DNA, the CDR3 is TGCGCCAGCAGCTTACTAGCGGGAGCAATGGATACGCAGTATTTT. Encoded protein: CASSLLAGAMDTQYF.

The rearrangement links TRBV7-9 to TRBJ2-7, with D perhaps matching TRBD2 (7 bases). Trimming stripped 4 bases from V and 3 bases from J, with 16 bases between. The germline CDR1 and CDR2 sequences are SEHNR and FQNEAQ (reference sequence). CDR3 size: 15 residues. In nucleotides, the CDR3 is TGTGCCAGCAGCTCGAAGGGGGGGGCCGGCTACGAGCAGTACTTC. Its translation is CASSSKGGAGYEQYF.

CDR3 DNA: TGTGCCACCAGCAGAGATTACGGGAGGGCCTACATTCAGTACTTC. This gives the protein CATSRDYGRAYIQYF. The V gene is TRBV15, the J gene TRBJ2-4; TRBD2 agrees at 8 bases. V lost 0 bases and J lost 8; bases outside the gene matches: 6. Germline V lookup: CDR1 LNHNV, CDR2 YYDKDF (reference sequence). The CDR3 length is 15 residues. The whole variable domain, filled in from reference TRBV15 and TRBJ2-4, reads DAMVIQNPRYQVTQFGKPVTLSCSQTLNHNVMYWYQQKSSQAPKLLFHYYDKDFNNEADTPDNFQSRRPNTSFCFLDIRSPGLGDTAMYLCATSRDYGRAYIQYFGAGTRLSVL.

The chain links TRBV7-9 to TRBJ1-3; no clear D. In germline, CDR1 is SEHNR, CDR2 FQNEAQ (reference sequence). The CDR3 length is 12 residues. The V and J ends lost 5 bases and 4 bases respectively, with 6 bases between them. The CDR3 DNA follows: TGTGCCAGCAGCCCCCCAGGAAACACCATATATTTT. Its protein product is CASSPPGNTIYF.

The genes are TRBV20-1 and TRBJ2-3, with unresolved D. The germline gives CDR1 DFQATT, CDR2 SNEGSKA (reference sequence). The CDR3 length is 11 residues. The V gene lost 5 bases and the J gene lost 4 bases, with 7 bases spanning the gap. DNA of the CDR3: TGCAGTGCTCCTAAGGCAGATACGCAGTATTTT. This translates into CSAPKADTQYF.

V and J are TRBV7-2 and TRBJ1-2; TRBD1 matches 7 bases. The CDR3 sequence is 16 residues long. The trim removed 4 bases at V and 5 bases at J, leaving 13 bases unmatched. Germline V gives CDR1 SGHTA, CDR2 FQGNSA. CDR3 region: CASSSARDKGAYGYTF. The CDR3 coding sequence is TGTGCCAGCAGCTCGGCCCGGGACAAGGGGGCTTATGGCTACACCTTC.

With respect to this clone: Other DNA sequences of this sample code for an identical CDR3. The V gene is TRBV12-5, the J gene TRBJ1-5, with a possible D match to TRBD1 (5 bases). Trimming cost V 8 bases and J 2 bases, with 13 bases left between them. In germline, CDR1 is LGHNT, CDR2 FRNRAP. The CDR3 runs to 14 residues. CDR3: CASMGEGRNQPQHF. As DNA, the CDR3 is TGTGCTAGTATGGGGGAGGGACGCAATCAGCCCCAGCATTTT. Full variable domain (outside the CDR3, taken from reference TRBV12-5 and TRBJ1-5): DARVTQTPRHKVTEMGQEVTMRCQPILGHNTVFWYRQTMMQGLELLAYFRNRAPLDDSGMPKDRFSAEMPDATLATLKIQPSEPRDSAVYFCASMGEGRNQPQHFGDGTRLSIL.

The chain uses TRBV7-2 and TRBJ1-1, with 8 positions matching TRBD1. The length of the CDR3 is 12 residues. CDR1 SGHTA and CDR2 FQGNSA come from the germline V gene. Trimming cost V 5 bases and J 7 bases; bases outside gene matches: 3. CDR3 loop: CASSPGTGEAFF. CDR3 nucleotides: TGTGCCAGCAGCCCCGGGACAGGTGAAGCTTTCTTT.

The chain is built from TRBV21-1 and TRBJ2-4. TRBV21-1 is designated a pseudogene. The CDR3 runs 16 residues. The CDR3 protein is CASRPEGRGYWGIQYF. The DNA for the CDR3 is TGTGCCAGCAGACCTGAGGGACGGGGCTACTGGGGCATTCAGTACTTC.

This chain links TRBV6-5 with TRBJ2-1; D ambiguous. Germline V gene sequence: CDR1 MNHEY, CDR2 SVGAGI. Trimming left V 0 bases short and J 7 bases short, with 7 bases between. This CDR3 has 13 residues. This CDR3 is CASSYSTENEQFF. CDR3 DNA sequence: TGTGCCAGCAGTTACTCGACGGAAAATGAGCAGTTCTTC.

A few counts support this clone. The V call is TRBV6-5, the J call TRBJ1-1, with D perhaps matching TRBD1 (5 bases). The ends were cut back, 2 bases at V and 2 bases at J, with 9 bases in the middle. The CDR3 is 14 amino acids. Per the germline V gene, CDR1 is MNHEY and CDR2 is SVGAGI. CDR3 amino acids: CASSYADRNTEAFF. CDR3 in DNA: TGTGCCAGCAGTTACGCCGACAGAAACACTGAAGCTTTCTTT.

This chain uses TRBV10-3 with TRBJ1-3; D not certain. This CDR3 is 12 amino acids long. Trimming took off 11 bases at V and 7 bases at J, with 15 bases between the two ends. Germline values: CDR1 ENHRY, CDR2 SYGVKD. The CDR3 DNA follows: TGTGCCTTAAAACCCGAAGGGAACACCATATATTTT. It translates to CALKPEGNTIYF.

V gene TRBV12-5 combines with J gene TRBJ2-1; 9 bases agree with TRBD2. The germline gives CDR1 LGHNT, CDR2 FRNRAP. With V trimmed by 2 bases and J by 0 bases, 2 bases remained unmatched. The CDR3 totals 16 residues. CDR3 coding DNA: TGTGCTAGTGGTTTGCAAGCGGGAGGCTCCTACAATGAGCAGTTCTTC. Protein sequence: CASGLQAGGSYNEQFF.

Remarks on this clone: A junction end diverges from the germline sequence, so it may reflect a read error. The rearrangement joins TRBV6-1 to TRBJ2-1; no reliable D call. CDR3 length: 15 residues. Germline values: CDR1 MNHNS, CDR2 SASEGT. The CDR3 loop reads CASNEFYPSYNEQFF. CDR3 sequence (DNA): TGTGCCAGCAATGAATTCTACCCCTCCTACAATGAGCAGTTCTTC.

The chain uses TRBV7-9 and TRBJ2-3; TRBD2 aligns across 11 bases. Germline CDR1 reads SEHNR; CDR2 reads FQNEAQ (reference sequence). J was trimmed by 3 bases and V by 5 bases; bases with no gene match: 7. The CDR3 sequence is 16 residues long. The CDR3 bases are TGTGCCAGCAGCCAGGGTAGCGGGGGGGCAACAGATACGCAGTATTTT. Amino acids: CASSQGSGGATDTQYF.